The T cell receptor (beta chain) under discussion was sequenced for a study of blood T cell repertoires in COVID-19. Looking at the study overall: Acute-phase and convalescent COVID-19 samples originated in the United States, Italy and Spain. T cells, B-cell-depleted T cells, or PBMCs provided the cDNA or gDNA that served as material.

As processed by the authors: Reference gene primer amplification yielded estimated nucleated cell counts. Profiling relied on immunoSEQ multiplex PCR, and the TCRdb table lists in-frame clones only, not all of them. V and J calls and clone size come straight from that table; D and trimming were deduced from the DNA. Found here are approximately 120,000 clones, 84% of them singletons; the top ten hold 6.5% to 8%. The sequence was collected from a woman aged 45-60 years with acute or convalescent COVID-19. The sequenced sample was peripheral blood.

CDR3 loop: CASSSGASGVGDEQFF. In nucleotides, the CDR3 is TGCGCCAGCAGCTCCGGGGCTAGCGGGGTCGGTGATGAGCAGTTCTTC. The genes are TRBV5-1 and TRBJ2-1; 9 nucleotides match TRBD2. J gave up 8 bases and V 3 bases, and 12 bases lay outside the gene matches. Per germline, CDR1 SGHRS and CDR2 YFSETQ. The CDR3 is 16 amino acids.